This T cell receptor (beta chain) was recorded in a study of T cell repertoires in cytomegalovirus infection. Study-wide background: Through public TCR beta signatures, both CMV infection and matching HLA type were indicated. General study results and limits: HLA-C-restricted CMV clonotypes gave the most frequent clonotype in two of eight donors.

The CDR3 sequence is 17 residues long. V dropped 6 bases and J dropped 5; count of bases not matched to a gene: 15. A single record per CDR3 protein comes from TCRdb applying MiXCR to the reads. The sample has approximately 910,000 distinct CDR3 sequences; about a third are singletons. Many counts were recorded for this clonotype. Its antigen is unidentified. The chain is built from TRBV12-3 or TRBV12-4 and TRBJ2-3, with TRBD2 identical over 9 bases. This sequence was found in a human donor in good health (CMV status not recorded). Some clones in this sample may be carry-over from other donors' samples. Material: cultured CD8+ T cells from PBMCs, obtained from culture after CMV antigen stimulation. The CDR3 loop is CASSTPLGRGGVDTQYF. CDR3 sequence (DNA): TGTGCCAGCAGCACCCCGTTAGGGCGGGGGGGCGTAGATACGCAGTATTTT.